Presented here are 22 T cell receptor beta chains from one specimen sequenced in a study of T-cell reconstitution after alpha-beta-depleted transplantation in children. A library of TCRbeta sequences, prepared with unique molecular identifiers, was generated. Each CDR3 protein gets one entry after TCRdb re-called the PCR reads with MiXCR. Counted here are around 200,000 distinct CDR3 sequences, 6.5% to 7.5% occurring once; the ten biggest clones make up 3% to 3.5%. Sequencing was performed on PBMCs from the stem cell graft donor, taken from the stem cell graft. The receptors come from a human donor who donated a stem cell graft to a child with Wiskott-Aldrich syndrome.

In this sample, this clonotype turned up many times. V usage is TRBV11-2 and J usage is TRBJ2-5; 8 nucleotides agree with TRBD1. The V and J ends lost 5 bases and 5 bases, in that order; junction bases with no gene match: 10. CDR3 length: 15 residues. CDR1 SGHAT and CDR2 FQNNGV come from the germline V gene. Here the CDR3 reads CASSRGQGVGETQYF. For the CDR3, the DNA is TGTGCCAGCAGCCGCGGACAGGGCGTAGGGGAGACCCAGTACTTC.

This clonotype was found many times. This rearrangement joins TRBV4-3 to TRBJ2-7; the match to TRBD2 covers 7 bases. V gave up 0 bases and J gave up 2 bases; unmatched junction bases: 4. This CDR3 has 15 residues. Germline values: CDR1 LGHNA, CDR2 YSLEER. The CDR3 DNA reads TGCGCCAGCAGCCAAGATGGTGGGGGGGCCTACGAGCAGTACTTC. Protein: CASSQDGGGAYEQYF.

This clonotype showed up many times. V and J are TRBV7-2 and TRBJ2-1; 8 bases agree with TRBD1. V was pared by 5 bases and J by 3 bases, with 9 bases of the junction left unmatched. The CDR3 spans 16 residues. Germline CDR1 and CDR2: SGHTA and FQGNSA. CDR3 DNA sequence: TGTGCCAGCAGCCCCCGGGGACAGGTATTCTACAATGAGCAGTTCTTC. It codes for CASSPRGQVFYNEQFF.

Of note for this clonotype: This clone may be a read error of a much larger clone one base away. The V call is TRBV7-9, the J call TRBJ2-7; D remains unclear. Trimming cost V 1 base and J 4 bases, with 8 bases left between them. Per germline, CDR1 SEHNR and CDR2 FQNEAQ (reference sequence). This CDR3 has 13 residues. For the CDR3, the DNA is TGTGCCAGCAGCTTAGACATGGATTACGAGCAGTACTTC. Encoded protein: CASSLDMDYEQYF.

There are many counts of this clonotype. This sequence joins TRBV7-9 and TRBJ2-3, with D hard to call. The V and J ends lost 7 bases and 1 base respectively, with 9 bases between them. Germline CDR1 and CDR2: SEHNR and FQNEAQ (reference sequence). CDR3 size: 13 residues. The chain's CDR3 is CASTSIRTDTQYF. The CDR3 DNA follows: TGTGCCAGCACTTCAATCCGCACAGATACGCAGTATTTT.

This clonotype has just a few counts. The J gene is TRBJ1-2, the V gene TRBV19; D possibly corresponds to TRBD1 (5 bases). Germline CDR1 and CDR2: LNHDA and SQIVND (reference sequence). This CDR3 has 14 residues. V lost 3 bases and J lost 2, with 10 bases in between. CDR3 sequence: CASSMVRANYGYTF. In DNA, the CDR3 is TGTGCCAGTAGTATGGTCAGGGCCAACTATGGCTACACCTTC.

There are many counts of this clonotype. The gene calls are TRBV12-3 or TRBV12-4 and TRBJ2-1; TRBD1 matches 8 bases. The J segment lost 1 base and the V segment lost 5 bases, leaving 4 bases of the junction unmatched. CDR3 length: 15 amino acids. The CDR3 reads CASSMRQGSYNEQFF. CDR3 bases: TGTGCCAGCAGTATGAGACAGGGGTCCTACAATGAGCAGTTCTTC.

The sample holds many counts of this clonotype. The chain employs TRBV18 and TRBJ2-2; 9 bases match TRBD1. The CDR3 runs 15 residues. Losses at the gene ends were 5 bases for V and 3 bases for J; bases not matched to a gene: 4. Germline lookup yields CDR1 KGHSH and CDR2 LQKENI. CDR3 nucleotide sequence: TGTGCCAGCTCAGGACAGGGGCGCGACACCGGGGAGCTGTTTTTT. It is translated as CASSGQGRDTGELFF.

As to this clonotype: Because it lacks the conserved phenylalanine or tryptophan at the end, this CDR3 is likely a read error. The chain carries TRBV11-2 and TRBJ2-3, with D unclear. This CDR3 is built from 15 residues. CDR1 and CDR2 (germline): SGHAT, FQNNGV. Trimming removed 1 base at V and 8 bases at J, with 16 bases between. The CDR3 spells CASSLVTVGQATQYL. The CDR3 DNA is TGTGCCAGCAGCTTAGTGACTGTTGGTCAAGCTACGCAGTATCTT.

This clonotype was seen at least ten times. The J gene is TRBJ2-3, the V gene TRBV7-8; no firm D call. Germline CDR1 is SGHVS and CDR2 is FQNEAQ. The CDR3 covers 13 residues. Trimming stripped 2 bases from V and 5 bases from J, with 8 bases between. The CDR3 DNA reads as TGTGCCAGCAGCTTAACACAGATAGATACGCAGTATTTT. Translation gives CASSLTQIDTQYF.

With respect to this clonotype: A read error is possible here, since a much larger clone lies one base away. CDR3 coding DNA: TGTCCCAGCAGTTTTGTCGGGGGGGCCTCCGGGGAGCTGTTTTTT. It translates to CPSSFVGGASGELFF. The V and J genes are TRBV12-3 or TRBV12-4 and TRBJ2-2, with TRBD2 identical over 8 bases. The CDR3 is 15 residues long.

This clonotype was seen ten or more times. This chain links TRBV5-1 with TRBJ2-6; D call uncertain. This CDR3 is 16 amino acids long. V lost 0 bases, J lost 0 bases, and 7 bases lay in between. The germline V gene encodes CDR1 SGHRS and CDR2 YFSETQ. The CDR3 DNA reads as TGCGCCAGCAGCTTGGTTGGTTCCTCTGGGGCCAACGTCCTGACTTTC. This gives the protein CASSLVGSSGANVLTF.

This clonotype was found many times. The CDR3 nucleotides are TGCAGCGTTTCAAAGGTGGACATCTCCTACGAGCAGTACTTC. It is translated as CSVSKVDISYEQYF. V and J are TRBV29-1 and TRBJ2-7; possible D gene TRBD1, 5 bases. The length of the CDR3 is 14 residues. Trimming took off 5 bases at V and 0 bases at J, with 14 bases between the two ends. Germline CDR1 reads SQVTM; CDR2 reads ANQGSEA.

This clonotype was recorded at least ten times. The V call is TRBV29-1, the J call TRBJ2-6; D is perhaps TRBD1 (5 bases). CDR3 length: 14 amino acids. Per germline, CDR1 SQVTM and CDR2 ANQGSEA. V was trimmed by 5 bases and J by 0 bases, leaving 8 bases between them. The CDR3 spells CSVRGLSGANVLTF. Written as DNA, the CDR3 is TGCAGCGTTAGGGGCCTCTCTGGGGCCAACGTCCTGACTTTC.

This clonotype was detected many times. The rearrangement uses TRBV20-1 and TRBJ2-7; 9 nucleotides line up with TRBD1. The germline gives CDR1 DFQATT, CDR2 SNEGSKA (reference sequence). Trimming cost V 5 bases and J 2 bases; bases outside gene matches: 4. CDR3 length: 13 residues. CDR3 amino acids: CSAPRTGAYEQYF. CDR3 bases: TGCAGTGCTCCGCGGACAGGGGCCTACGAGCAGTACTTC.

This clonotype was found many times. This chain connects TRBV5-1 to TRBJ1-4, with TRBD1 identical over 9 bases. V lost 5 bases and J lost 2; bases outside the gene matches: 4. CDR1 and CDR2 from the germline V gene are SGHRS and YFSETQ. The CDR3 is 15 residues long. CDR3: CASRRQGGTNEKLFF. CDR3 bases: TGCGCCAGCAGAAGACAGGGGGGGACTAATGAAAAACTGTTTTTT.

This clonotype was seen ten or more times. The chain has TRBV20-1 and TRBJ2-3; D is undetermined. This CDR3 is built from 12 residues. V was pared by 3 bases and J by 0 bases, with 4 bases between. Germline lookup yields CDR1 DFQATT and CDR2 SNEGSKA (reference sequence). CDR3 in DNA: TGCAGTGCTAGCGGAAGCACAGATACGCAGTATTTT. It is translated as CSASGSTDTQYF.

This clonotype was seen many times. This chain joins TRBV27 and TRBJ2-2; D perhaps matches TRBD2 (6 bases). The V gene's germline CDR1 is MNHEY and CDR2 SMNVEV (reference sequence). The CDR3 is made up of 14 amino acids. With 7 bases removed from V and 1 base from J, the gap between germline ends came to 10 bases. The CDR3 region has the DNA TGTGCCAGCAATCAGGAGGGGAACACCGGGGAGCTGTTTTTT. As protein: CASNQEGNTGELFF.

Remarks on this clonotype: This could be a read error, since a much larger clone is one nucleotide away. The chain employs TRBV5-1 and TRBJ1-4; 7 bases are a match to TRBD1. Germline CDR1 and CDR2: SGHRS and YFSETQ. CDR3 length equals 14 residues. The CDR3 nucleotides are TGCGCCAGCAGCTCCCAGGGGGGTGGTGAAAACCTGTTTTTT. Its protein product is CASSSQGGGENLFF.

This clonotype was detected ten times or more. This chain joins TRBV7-9 and TRBJ1-3; no clear D gene. The CDR3 consists of 12 residues. Germline V gene sequence: CDR1 SEHNR, CDR2 FQNEAQ (reference sequence). V lost 4 bases and J lost 6, with 7 bases in between. The CDR3 loop reads CASSSPPNTIYF. The DNA for the CDR3 is TGTGCCAGCAGCTCTCCCCCAAACACCATATATTTT.

This clonotype was observed a handful of times. The V call is TRBV20-1, the J call TRBJ2-1, with 9 nucleotides matching TRBD1. Germline V gene sequence: CDR1 DFQATT, CDR2 SNEGSKA (reference sequence). V was pared by 5 bases and J by 4 bases, with 9 bases of the junction left unmatched. The CDR3 totals 15 residues. This CDR3 is CSAYPRTGVYNEQFF. The CDR3 nucleotides are TGCAGTGCTTACCCGAGGACAGGGGTATACAATGAGCAGTTCTTC.

The table lists this clonotype with many counts. The CDR3 DNA sequence: TGTGCCAGCAGTTATCAGGGGAGTGGAAACACCATATATTTT. It encodes CASSYQGSGNTIYF. V usage is TRBV6-5 and J usage is TRBJ1-3; TRBD1 might be the D (6 bases). V was pared by 3 bases and J by 3 bases, with 9 bases between. The CDR3 has 14 amino acids. Germline V CDR1 and CDR2: MNHEY, SVGAGI.